These T cell receptor beta chains were read from a single sample in a study of graft-versus-host responses after intestinal transplantation. Which antigens these TCRs recognize remains unknown. TCRdb's copy holds only in-frame clones and misses some; the assay was immunoSEQ multiplex PCR. Of 50,000 to 60,000 clones in the sample, over 90% are singletons; the top ten hold about 2.5%. Sequenced here: unstimulated CD4+ T cells sorted from spleen or lymph node cells, sampled before transplant. The receptors originated from a human donor who was the organ donor for an intestinal transplant. Both conserved end residues are part of each CDR3. The order of the fields is D gene, CDR3 length, J gene, clone size, V gene, CDR3 DNA, CDR3 protein. D genes are given only for firm matches. Expanded clones get a size class; other rows say once, few or many, or leave the size out.

D: .; length: 11; J: TRBJ1-1; size: .; V: TRBV7-2; DNA: TGTGCCAGCAGCTTATGGGAAGAAGCTTTCTTT; CDR3: CASSLWEEAFF
D: TRBD2; length: 14; J: TRBJ2-7; size: once; V: TRBV10-1; DNA: TGCGCCAGCAGTGAGACTAGCGGGAGGTACGAGCAGTACTTC; CDR3: CASSETSGRYEQYF
D: .; length: 16; J: TRBJ2-7; size: .; V: TRBV11-2; DNA: TGTGCCAGCAGCATGGGGGCCCTGACTAGCAGGTACGAGCAGTACTTC; CDR3: CASSMGALTSRYEQYF
D: TRBD2; length: 19; J: TRBJ2-1; size: .; V: TRBV4-2; DNA: TGTGCCAGCAGCCCCGCAGGCGTCACAGGGATGGGACTAGCCAATGAGCAGTTCTTC; CDR3: CASSPAGVTGMGLANEQFF
D: .; length: 12; J: TRBJ2-7; size: once; V: TRBV6-1; DNA: TGTGCCAGCAGTGAAGCAGGGGGCGAGCAGTACTTC; CDR3: CASSEAGGEQYF
D: .; length: 13; J: TRBJ2-7; size: .; V: TRBV2; DNA: TGTGCCAGCAGTGAAGGCAGGTACAACGAGCAGTACTTC; CDR3: CASSEGRYNEQYF
D: TRBD1; length: 17; J: TRBJ1-3; size: .; V: TRBV15; DNA: TGTGCCACCAGCAGAGCCCTTTCGGACAGGGGTGGAAACACCATATATTTT; CDR3: CATSRALSDRGGNTIYF
D: TRBD2; length: 16; J: TRBJ2-2; size: .; V: TRBV27; DNA: TGTGCCATCCCTAGACTAGCGGGAGTAGTCACCGGGGAGCTGTTTTTT; CDR3: CAIPRLAGVVTGELFF
D: .; length: 13; J: TRBJ2-7; size: few; V: TRBV19; DNA: TGTGCCAGTAGTATACCCGGGGCCGACGAGCAGTACTTC; CDR3: CASSIPGADEQYF
D: .; length: 12; J: TRBJ1-1; size: .; V: TRBV30; DNA: TGTGCCTGGACCGGGGGCGACACTGAAGCTTTCTTT; CDR3: CAWTGGDTEAFF
D: .; length: 15; J: TRBJ2-7; size: few; V: TRBV10-3; DNA: TGTGCCATTGGGGCCCTGGCTTCAGGCCACTACGAGCAGTACTTC; CDR3: CAIGALASGHYEQYF
D: .; length: 15; J: TRBJ1-1; size: once; V: TRBV19; DNA: TGTGCCAGTAGTTACTCAGGAGTCGGGGACACTGAAGCTTTCTTT; CDR3: CASSYSGVGDTEAFF
D: TRBD2; length: 16; J: TRBJ2-1; size: .; V: TRBV11-2; DNA: TGTGCCAGCAGCCCGGGACTAGCGGCCCCTAGGAATGAGCAGTTCTTC; CDR3: CASSPGLAAPRNEQFF
D: TRBD1; length: 15; J: TRBJ2-1; size: .; V: TRBV5-1; DNA: TGCGCCAGCAGCTTGGGGGACAGGGGGCTCAATGAGCAGTTCTTC; CDR3: CASSLGDRGLNEQFF
D: .; length: 14; J: TRBJ2-3; size: .; V: TRBV7-2; DNA: TGTGCCAGCAGCCCCGGGCCCCACACAGATACGCAGTATTTT; CDR3: CASSPGPHTDTQYF
D: .; length: 15; J: TRBJ1-2; size: .; V: TRBV27; DNA: TGTGCCAGCAGTCTAGGAGAGGTTACGTACTATGGCTACACCTTC; CDR3: CASSLGEVTYYGYTF
D: .; length: 12; J: TRBJ2-3; size: .; V: TRBV27; DNA: TGTGCCAGCAGTCCCACCGTGGGGTCGCAGTATTTT; CDR3: CASSPTVGSQYF
D: TRBD1; length: 13; J: TRBJ1-1; size: few; V: TRBV11-3; DNA: TGTGCCAGCAGCTTTGACAGGGACACTGAAGCTTTCTTT; CDR3: CASSFDRDTEAFF
D: .; length: 11; J: TRBJ1-1; size: .; V: TRBV6-1; DNA: TGTGCCACCGGGGAGTACACTGAAGCTTTCTTT; CDR3: CATGEYTEAFF
D: TRBD1; length: 17; J: TRBJ1-5; size: .; V: TRBV19; DNA: TGTGCCAGTAGTAGAACAGGGGGCCCGTATAGCAATCAGCCCCAGCATTTT; CDR3: CASSRTGGPYSNQPQHF
D: .; length: 16; J: TRBJ2-2; size: .; V: TRBV25-1; DNA: TGTGCCAGCAGTGAATGGGAAGGGGGGGACACCGGGGAGCTGTTTTTT; CDR3: CASSEWEGGDTGELFF
D: TRBD2; length: 14; J: TRBJ2-3; size: .; V: TRBV11-2; DNA: TGTGCCAGCAGCTTAGGGGGGGGAGCAGATACGCAGTATTTT; CDR3: CASSLGGGADTQYF
D: .; length: 14; J: TRBJ2-2; size: .; V: TRBV27; DNA: TGTGCCAGCAGTTTACTAGCGAACACCGGGGAGCTGTTTTTT; CDR3: CASSLLANTGELFF
D: .; length: 16; J: TRBJ1-1; size: .; V: TRBV4-2; DNA: TGTGCCAGCAGCCAAGATAGGGCGGACTTCCTCACTGAAGCTTTCTTT; CDR3: CASSQDRADFLTEAFF
D: .; length: 15; J: TRBJ2-3; size: .; V: TRBV11-3; DNA: TGTGCCAGCAGCTTAGCCGGCGGGAGCACAGATACGCAGTATTTT; CDR3: CASSLAGGSTDTQYF
D: .; length: 14; J: TRBJ2-3; size: once; V: TRBV5-1; DNA: TGCGCCAGCAGTACAGGGTCCCCCTTAGATACGCAGTATTTT; CDR3: CASSTGSPLDTQYF
D: TRBD1; length: 17; J: TRBJ1-6; size: .; V: TRBV4-3; DNA: TGCGCCAGCAGCCAAGCCGAGACAGGGGAAGGACCTTCACCCCTCCACTTT; CDR3: CASSQAETGEGPSPLHF
D: .; length: 13; J: TRBJ2-5; size: .; V: TRBV18; DNA: TGTGCCAGCTCCGGGACATCCCAAGAGACCCAGTACTTC; CDR3: CASSGTSQETQYF
D: .; length: 15; J: TRBJ1-5; size: once; V: TRBV28; DNA: TGTGCCAGCAGTGGGACACTCAGGGGAAATCAGCCCCAGCATTTT; CDR3: CASSGTLRGNQPQHF
D: .; length: 12; J: TRBJ1-1; size: .; V: TRBV19; DNA: TGTGCCAGTAGTATGAGGTACACTGAAGCTTTCTTT; CDR3: CASSMRYTEAFF
D: TRBD2; length: 16; J: TRBJ2-2; size: .; V: TRBV11-3; DNA: TGTGCCAGCAGCTCCAGGACTAGCGGGAGTTCCGGGGAGCTGTTTTTT; CDR3: CASSSRTSGSSGELFF
D: .; length: 17; J: TRBJ2-7; size: .; V: TRBV4-3; DNA: TGCGCCAGCAGCCAAGGTTTAGGGGGAGGAAGGGCCTACGAGCAGTACTTC; CDR3: CASSQGLGGGRAYEQYF
D: .; length: 12; J: TRBJ2-7; size: .; V: TRBV2; DNA: TGTGCCAGCAGGACCAGGGGTCGCGAGCAGTACTTC; CDR3: CASRTRGREQYF
D: .; length: 15; J: TRBJ2-7; size: .; V: TRBV6-5; DNA: TGTGCCAGCTTACCCGACCCGACCCGGTACTACGAGCAGTACTTC; CDR3: CASLPDPTRYYEQYF
D: .; length: 14; J: TRBJ1-1; size: .; V: TRBV28; DNA: TGTGCCAGCAGTCTCAATCAGGGATTCAGTGAAGCTTTCTTT; CDR3: CASSLNQGFSEAFF
D: TRBD2; length: 15; J: TRBJ2-3; size: .; V: TRBV6-6; DNA: TGTGCCAGCAGTCCGAGCGGGAGGGTCACAGATACGCAGTATTTT; CDR3: CASSPSGRVTDTQYF
D: .; length: 14; J: TRBJ2-7; size: .; V: TRBV14; DNA: TGTGCCAGCAGCGGTGGGGGATATTCCTACGAGCAGTACTTC; CDR3: CASSGGGYSYEQYF
D: TRBD1; length: 17; J: TRBJ2-5; size: .; V: TRBV7-2; DNA: TGTGCCAGCAGCTTACAGCACAGGGGACGGTACCAAGAGACCCAGTACTTC; CDR3: CASSLQHRGRYQETQYF
D: .; length: 15; J: TRBJ1-6; size: .; V: TRBV10-2; DNA: TGCGCCAGCGTCTCCGACGGGGGCTCGGAATCACCCCTCCACTTT; CDR3: CASVSDGGSESPLHF
D: TRBD1; length: 15; J: TRBJ2-7; size: .; V: TRBV6-5; DNA: TGTGCCAGCAGTTACCGGGACAGGGGGCTTCACGAGCAGTACTTC; CDR3: CASSYRDRGLHEQYF
D: .; length: 14; J: TRBJ2-7; size: .; V: TRBV6-5; DNA: TGTGCCAGCAGTTACGGTCAGGGGGGCTACGAGCAGCACTTC; CDR3: CASSYGQGGYEQHF